A single sample is the source of the 24 T cell receptor beta chains below, sequenced in a study of blood T cells in healthy people across ages. A second about 7 to 12 cycle PCR used barcoded and J-beta primers. Each CDR3 protein gets one entry after TCRdb re-called the 5' RACE reads with MiXCR. The data contain 650,000 to 800,000 distinct CDR3 sequences, around 45% of them singletons. What was sequenced was blood. The receptors shown here come from a man between 60 and 75 years old in good health.

This clonotype was found once. The genes are TRBV7-2 and TRBJ2-3, with D perhaps TRBD1 (6 bases). Germline values: CDR1 SGHTA, CDR2 FQGNSA. The CDR3 runs to 16 residues. With 1 base removed from V and 10 bases from J, the gap between germline ends came to 21 bases. The DNA for the CDR3 is TGTGCCAGCAGCTTAGAGGAGACAGGCTGGGGTTGTCCGCAGTATTTT. This encodes CASSLEETGWGCPQYF. The variable domain in full, completed from reference TRBV7-2 and TRBJ2-3, reads GAGVSQSPSNKVTEKGKDVELRCDPISGHTALYWYRQSLGQGLEFLIYFQGNSAPDKSGLPSDRFSAERTGGSVSTLTIQRTQQEDSAVYLCASSLEETGWGCPQYFGPGTRLTVL.

In this sample, this clonotype turned up a few times. The CDR3 coding sequence is TGTGCCAGCAGCTCCTTAGGGAGCAATCAGCCCCAGCATTTT. Amino acid sequence: CASSSLGSNQPQHF. The gene calls are TRBV14 and TRBJ1-5; no definite D call. V dropped 5 bases and J dropped 1 base, with 9 bases sitting between them. Germline CDR1 is SGHDN and CDR2 is FVKESK. The CDR3 is made up of 14 amino acids.

This clonotype occurred a few times. The chain recombines TRBV15 with TRBJ2-3; possibly TRBD2 for D (5 bases). The CDR3 covers 16 residues. CDR1 LNHNV and CDR2 YYDKDF come from the germline V gene (reference sequence). Trimming removed 4 bases from V and 2 bases from J, with 16 bases in between. The CDR3 sequence is CATSKLERAPTDTQYF. DNA for the CDR3: TGTGCCACCAGCAAACTAGAACGCGCCCCCACAGATACGCAGTATTTT.

This clonotype has only one observation. This could be a read error, since a much larger clone is one nucleotide away. The chain recombines TRBV7-2 with TRBJ2-5; a weak D match, TRBD1 (6 bases). The J call is in doubt because the DNA end fits TRBJ2-7 better. This CDR3 has 14 residues. Germline V CDR1 and CDR2: SGHTA, FQGNSA. The chain's CDR3 is CASSFDNRAYEQYF. The CDR3 DNA sequence: TGTGCCAGCAGCTTTGATAACAGGGCCTACGAGCAGTACTTC.

This clonotype was observed a few times. The chain joins TRBV6-6 to TRBJ2-3; D remains unclear. The germline V gene has CDR1 MNHNY and CDR2 SVGAGI (reference sequence). The CDR3 length is 16 residues. V lost 2 bases to trimming and J lost 2 bases, with 14 bases between them. The CDR3: CASSYQVQRITDTQYF. DNA of the CDR3: TGTGCCAGCAGTTACCAGGTCCAACGAATCACAGATACGCAGTATTTT.

The chain recombines TRBV6-6 with TRBJ2-3; D might be TRBD2 (5 bases). Trimming shortened V by 4 bases and J by 4 bases, and 6 bases separated the two germline ends. The germline CDR1 and CDR2 sequences are MNHNY and SVGAGI (reference sequence). This CDR3 comprises 12 residues. The CDR3 sequence: CASSFSADTQYF. Written as DNA, the CDR3 is TGTGCCAGCAGTTTTAGCGCAGATACGCAGTATTTT.

A word on this clonotype: The junction differs from germline at one of its ends, possibly a read error. This chain uses TRBV6-5 with TRBJ2-1, with 9 bases identical to TRBD2. The germline gives CDR1 MNHEY, CDR2 SVGAGI. The CDR3 extends over 16 amino acids. CDR3 in DNA: TGTGTCAGCAGTTACCAGAGACTAGCGGAAGACAATGAGCAGTTCTTC. Its protein product is CVSSYQRLAEDNEQFF.

This clonotype has a count of ten or more. The V gene is TRBV6-2 or TRBV6-3, the J gene TRBJ2-7, with no clear D. V lost 5 bases to trimming and J lost 3 bases, with 8 bases between them. This CDR3 region has 12 residues. From germline, CDR1 is MNHEY and CDR2 SVGEGT. Here the CDR3 reads CASSVDRYEQYF. The CDR3 DNA sequence: TGTGCCAGCAGTGTGGACCGCTACGAGCAGTACTTC.

V and J are TRBV15 and TRBJ1-5; tentative D call: TRBD1 (5 bases). Deletions cut 9 bases from V and 0 bases from J, with 15 bases between. The CDR3 is 15 amino acids. In germline, CDR1 is LNHNV, CDR2 YYDKDF (reference sequence). CDR3 sequence reads: CATGVEPYSNQPQHF. DNA of the CDR3: TGTGCCACAGGGGTCGAACCGTATAGCAATCAGCCCCAGCATTTT.

In its sample, this clonotype was seen a few times. This sequence joins TRBV25-1 and TRBJ2-1; 12 bases match TRBD1. V dropped 2 bases and J dropped 9; count of bases not matched to a gene: 5. CDR3 length: 15 residues. Germline CDR1 is MGHDK and CDR2 is SYGVNS. CDR3 nucleotide sequence: TGTGCCAGCAGTGAACCGGGACAGGGGGCACGTGAGCAGTTCTTC. Protein sequence: CASSEPGQGAREQFF.

This clonotype came up a few times. In DNA, the CDR3 is TGTGCCAGCAGCTCCTACAGGGTAAGCTCCTACGAGCAGTACTTC. Its translation is CASSSYRVSSYEQYF. J is TRBJ2-7 and V is TRBV7-2; D possibly corresponds to TRBD1 (6 bases). In germline, CDR1 is SGHTA, CDR2 FQGNSA. Trimming pared 4 bases from V and 0 bases from J, leaving 13 bases between. The CDR3 runs to 15 residues. The whole variable domain, filled in from reference TRBV7-2 and TRBJ2-7, reads GAGVSQSPSNKVTEKGKDVELRCDPISGHTALYWYRQSLGQGLEFLIYFQGNSAPDKSGLPSDRFSAERTGGSVSTLTIQRTQQEDSAVYLCASSSYRVSSYEQYFGPGTRLTVT.

V usage is TRBV7-8 and J usage is TRBJ1-1; no clear D gene. CDR3 length: 15 residues. Trimming took 5 bases from V and 0 from J, leaving 13 bases between them. Germline CDR1 and CDR2: SGHVS and FQNEAQ. CDR3 in amino acids: CASSPGVGMNTEAFF. CDR3 nucleotide sequence: TGTGCCAGCAGCCCCGGGGTCGGGATGAACACTGAAGCTTTCTTT.

The chain employs TRBV29-1 and TRBJ1-1; D is perhaps TRBD1 (6 bases). The V and J ends lost 1 base and 5 bases respectively, with 17 bases between them. The CDR3 length is 15 residues. The germline V gene encodes CDR1 SQVTM and CDR2 ANQGSEA. CDR3 amino acids: CSVEVTGRVRTEAFF. The CDR3 DNA reads TGCAGCGTTGAAGTCACAGGGAGAGTTCGGACTGAAGCTTTCTTT.

In its sample, this clonotype was seen a few times. The chain combines TRBV9 with TRBJ2-6; D uncertain. Germline CDR1 is SGDLS and CDR2 is YYNGEE. Trimming cost V 0 bases and J 0 bases, with 10 bases left between them. CDR3 length: 17 residues. CDR3 residues: CASSVATEYSGANVLTF. CDR3 in DNA: TGTGCCAGCAGCGTAGCTACAGAATACTCTGGGGCCAACGTCCTGACTTTC.

The J gene is TRBJ2-5, the V gene TRBV29-1, with D perhaps matching TRBD1 (5 bases). The J call could be wrong; TRBJ2-7 is a better fit for the DNA end. CDR1 is SQVTM, CDR2 ANQGSEA, per germline. This CDR3 is 11 amino acids long. This chain's CDR3 is CSVQRGSEQYF. CDR3 sequence (DNA): TGCAGCGTTCAAAGGGGTAGCGAGCAGTACTTC.

A remark on this clonotype: The germline gene is not matched at one end of the junction; a read error may be the cause. The chain employs TRBV9 and TRBJ2-3; 9 positions match TRBD1. CDR3 length: 16 residues. Looked up from germline, CDR1 is SGDLS and CDR2 is YYNGEE. The CDR3 protein is CASSVVDRGGTDAQYF. The DNA for the CDR3 is TGTGCCAGCAGCGTAGTGGACAGGGGAGGCACAGATGCGCAGTATTTT.

The rearrangement links TRBV2 to TRBJ1-2, with a weak D call TRBD1 (5 bases). Trimming stripped 4 bases from V and 5 bases from J, with 8 bases between. Germline loops: CDR1 SNHLY, CDR2 FYNNEI. The CDR3 has 12 residues. CDR3 sequence reads: CASSGEGYGYTF. The CDR3 DNA reads TGTGCCAGCAGTGGAGAGGGGTATGGCTACACCTTC.

The V call is TRBV7-2, the J call TRBJ2-1; D perhaps matches TRBD2 (6 bases). V was shortened by 0 bases and J by 4 bases, with 28 bases between the two germline ends. Germline values: CDR1 SGHTA, CDR2 FQGNSA. The CDR3 is 21 amino acids. The CDR3: CASSLAPGPTTRLVIYNEQFF. The CDR3 DNA follows: TGTGCCAGCAGCTTAGCCCCGGGACCTACGACCAGACTAGTAATTTACAATGAGCAGTTCTTC.

The sample holds a few counts of this clonotype. The rearrangement uses TRBV11-2 and TRBJ2-7, with TRBD1 identical over 9 bases. The CDR3 consists of 14 residues. Unmatched junction bases numbered 5, after V lost 5 bases and J lost 3 bases. Germline V lookup: CDR1 SGHAT, CDR2 FQNNGV. CDR3 nucleotide sequence: TGTGCCAGCAGCCGTGGGACAGGGCACTACGAGCAGTACTTC. Protein sequence: CASSRGTGHYEQYF. The full variable domain, its missing parts supplied by reference TRBV11-2 and TRBJ2-7, is EAGVAQSPRYKIIEKRQSVAFWCNPISGHATLYWYQQILGQGPKLLIQFQNNGVVDDSQLPKDRFSAERLKGVDSTLKIQPAKLEDSAVYLCASSRGTGHYEQYFGPGTRLTVT.

The chain combines TRBV4-3 with TRBJ2-3; 8 bases line up with TRBD2. This CDR3 has 14 amino acids. CDR1 is LGHNA, CDR2 YSLEER, per germline. J gave up 6 bases and V 7 bases, and 9 bases lay outside the gene matches. CDR3 DNA: TGCGCCAGCAAGCGGGGACTAGTCGATGATACGCAGTATTTT. Translation: CASKRGLVDDTQYF.

The chain is built from TRBV4-3 and TRBJ2-5; D remains unclear. The length of the CDR3 is 12 residues. Germline lookup yields CDR1 LGHNA and CDR2 YSLEER. With 0 bases removed from V and 11 bases from J, the gap between germline ends came to 10 bases. This CDR3 is CASSQDRSKQYF. The CDR3 DNA is TGCGCCAGCAGCCAAGATCGTAGTAAGCAGTACTTC.

The V call is TRBV5-1, the J call TRBJ2-1; the match to TRBD2 covers 7 bases. CDR1 is SGHRS and CDR2 is YFSETQ in the germline V gene. The CDR3 covers 15 residues. V was pared by 3 bases and J by 7 bases, with 10 bases of the junction left unmatched. This chain's CDR3 is CASSYTAGTTNEQFF. In DNA, the CDR3 is TGCGCCAGCAGCTACACCGCCGGGACTACAAATGAGCAGTTCTTC.

The V gene is TRBV20-1, the J gene TRBJ1-1; perhaps TRBD1 as D (6 bases). CDR1 DFQATT and CDR2 SNEGSKA come from the germline V gene (reference sequence). There are 15 residues in the CDR3. With 3 bases removed from V and 6 bases from J, the gap between germline ends came to 20 bases. The chain's CDR3 is CSARGLRGLAAEAFF. The CDR3 nucleotides read TGCAGTGCTAGGGGACTCAGGGGTTTGGCCGCTGAAGCTTTCTTT.

The chain couples TRBV7-2 to TRBJ2-5; D unclear. CDR3 length: 15 residues. V was clipped by 0 bases and J by 2 bases, with 10 bases between them. CDR1 is SGHTA and CDR2 is FQGNSA in the germline V gene. The CDR3 spells CASSLAAVYQETQYF. In nucleotides, the CDR3 is TGTGCCAGCAGCTTAGCTGCGGTCTATCAAGAGACCCAGTACTTC.